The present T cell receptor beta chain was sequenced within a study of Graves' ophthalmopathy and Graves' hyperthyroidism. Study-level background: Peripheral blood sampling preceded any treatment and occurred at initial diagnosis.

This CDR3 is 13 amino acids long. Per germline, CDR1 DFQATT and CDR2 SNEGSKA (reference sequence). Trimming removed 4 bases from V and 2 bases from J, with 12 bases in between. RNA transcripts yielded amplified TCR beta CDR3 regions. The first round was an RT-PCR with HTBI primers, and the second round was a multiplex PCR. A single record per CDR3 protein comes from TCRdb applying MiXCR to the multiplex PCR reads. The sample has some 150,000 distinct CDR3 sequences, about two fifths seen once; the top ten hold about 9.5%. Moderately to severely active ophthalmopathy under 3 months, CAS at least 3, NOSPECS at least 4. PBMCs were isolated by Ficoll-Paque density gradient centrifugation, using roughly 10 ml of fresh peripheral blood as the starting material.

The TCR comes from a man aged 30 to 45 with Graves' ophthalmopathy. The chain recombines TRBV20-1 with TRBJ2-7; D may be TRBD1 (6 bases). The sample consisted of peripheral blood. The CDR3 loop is CSANVGTPYEQYF. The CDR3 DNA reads TGCAGTGCTAATGTGGGGACACCCTACGAGCAGTACTTC.